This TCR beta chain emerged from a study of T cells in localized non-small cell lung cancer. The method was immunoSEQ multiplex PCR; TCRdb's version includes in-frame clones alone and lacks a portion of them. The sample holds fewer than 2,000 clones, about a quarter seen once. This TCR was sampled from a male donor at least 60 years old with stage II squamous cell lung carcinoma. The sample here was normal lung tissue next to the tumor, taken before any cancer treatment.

CDR3: CASSVQGTNEKLFF. The DNA for the CDR3 is TGTGCCAGCAGTGTCCAGGGAACTAATGAAAAACTGTTTTTT. This sequence joins TRBV6-8 and TRBJ1-4; D possibly corresponds to TRBD1 (5 bases). Germline lookup yields CDR1 MNHGY and CDR2 SAAAGT. This CDR3 has 14 residues. V lost 5 bases and J 1 base, leaving 8 bases between the germline ends.